This TCR beta chain was documented in a study of blood T cells in healthy people across ages. Whole-study results and caveats: As naive T cell percentage varied, TCR beta diversity correlated strongly with it.

Remarks on this clonotype: The target antigen is unknown.

Trimming removed 5 bases from V and 7 bases from J; junction bases left unmatched: 10. The CDR3 sequence is 16 residues long. Germline CDR1 and CDR2: SGHTA and FQGNSA. A second PCR of 7 to 11 cycles used a sample-barcoded 5' primer and a J-beta primer mix. The template-switch adaptor, which had 12 random nucleotides, put a tag on each cDNA molecule. In TCRdb, the 5' RACE reads were re-called with MiXCR into one record per CDR3 protein. The sample contains some 1,800,000 distinct CDR3 sequences, 39% of which appear only once. Isolation yielded PBMCs, at least 6.5 million per sample, in every case. Total RNA amounts of at least 6 micrograms were extracted per sample.

The receptor was derived from a human donor in good health. The rearrangement links TRBV7-2 to TRBJ2-2, with 10 positions matching TRBD2. Material: blood. The CDR3 protein is CASSVSGGPGNGELFF. The CDR3 DNA follows: TGTGCCAGCAGCGTTAGCGGGGGGCCGGGGAACGGGGAGCTGTTTTTT.